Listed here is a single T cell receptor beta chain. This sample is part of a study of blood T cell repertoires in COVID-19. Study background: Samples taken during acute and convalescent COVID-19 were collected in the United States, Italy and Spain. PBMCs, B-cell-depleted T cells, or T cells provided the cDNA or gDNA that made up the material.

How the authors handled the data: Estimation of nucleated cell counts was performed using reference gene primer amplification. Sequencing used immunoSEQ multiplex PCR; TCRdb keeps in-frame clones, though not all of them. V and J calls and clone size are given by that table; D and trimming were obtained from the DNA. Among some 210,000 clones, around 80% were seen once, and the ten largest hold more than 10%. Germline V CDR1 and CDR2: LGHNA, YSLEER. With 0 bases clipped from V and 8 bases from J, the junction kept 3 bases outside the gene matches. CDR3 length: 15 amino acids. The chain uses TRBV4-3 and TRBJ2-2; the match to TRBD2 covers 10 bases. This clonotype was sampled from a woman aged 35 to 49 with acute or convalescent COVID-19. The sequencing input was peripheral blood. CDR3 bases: TGCGCCAGCAGCCAAGATCTAGCGGGAGTTGGGGAGCTGTTTTTT. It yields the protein CASSQDLAGVGELFF.